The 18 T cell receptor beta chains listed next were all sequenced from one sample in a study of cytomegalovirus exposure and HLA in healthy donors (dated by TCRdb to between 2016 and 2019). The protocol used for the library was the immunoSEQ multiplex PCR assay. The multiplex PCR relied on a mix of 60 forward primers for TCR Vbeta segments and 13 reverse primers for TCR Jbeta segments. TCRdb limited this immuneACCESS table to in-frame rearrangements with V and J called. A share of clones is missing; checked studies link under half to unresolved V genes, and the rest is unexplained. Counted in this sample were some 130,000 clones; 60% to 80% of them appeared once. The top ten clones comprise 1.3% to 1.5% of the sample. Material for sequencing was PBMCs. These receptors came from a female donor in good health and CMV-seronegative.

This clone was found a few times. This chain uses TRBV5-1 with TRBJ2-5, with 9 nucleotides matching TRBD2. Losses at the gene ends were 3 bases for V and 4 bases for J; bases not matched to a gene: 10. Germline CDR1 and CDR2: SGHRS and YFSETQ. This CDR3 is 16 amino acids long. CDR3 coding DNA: TGCGCCAGCAGCTCCATTCCGGGACTAGCCGTAGAGACCCAGTACTTC. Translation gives CASSSIPGLAVETQYF.

CDR3 residues: CASSQDTGGIDYEQYF. CDR3 nucleotides: TGCGCCAGCAGCCAAGACACGGGAGGGATCGACTACGAGCAGTACTTC. The chain joins TRBV4-3 to TRBJ2-7; 8 bases agree with TRBD2. The V segment lost 0 bases and the J segment 3 bases; nucleotides outside the gene matches: 7. Germline CDR1 and CDR2: LGHNA and YSLEER. The CDR3 is 16 residues long.

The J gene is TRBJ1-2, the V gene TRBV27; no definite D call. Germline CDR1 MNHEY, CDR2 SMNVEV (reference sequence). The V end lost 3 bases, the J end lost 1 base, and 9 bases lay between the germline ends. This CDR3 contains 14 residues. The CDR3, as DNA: TGTGCCAGCAGTTTTCTGAACGGTAACTATGGCTACACCTTC. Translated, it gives CASSFLNGNYGYTF.

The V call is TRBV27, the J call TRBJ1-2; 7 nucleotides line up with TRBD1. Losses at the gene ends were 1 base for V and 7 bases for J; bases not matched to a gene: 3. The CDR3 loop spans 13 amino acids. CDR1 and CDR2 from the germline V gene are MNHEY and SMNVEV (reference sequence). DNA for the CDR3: TGTGCCAGCAGTTTATACGGGACAGTTGGCTACACCTTC. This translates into CASSLYGTVGYTF.

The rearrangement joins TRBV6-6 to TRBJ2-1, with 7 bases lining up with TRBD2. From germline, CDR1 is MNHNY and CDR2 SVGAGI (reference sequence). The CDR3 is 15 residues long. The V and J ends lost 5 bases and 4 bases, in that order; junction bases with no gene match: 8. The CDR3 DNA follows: TGTGCCAGCAGTACCTTAGCGGGTGGTTACAATGAGCAGTTCTTC. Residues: CASSTLAGGYNEQFF.

CDR3 sequence reads: CASSLAGGGRRSDTQYF. In DNA form, the CDR3 reads TGTGCCAGCAGTTTGGCGGGTGGCGGGAGAAGGTCAGATACGCAGTATTTT. V and J are TRBV28 and TRBJ2-3; 7 bases map to TRBD2. The length of the CDR3 is 17 residues. With V trimmed by 3 bases and J by 4 bases, 13 bases remained unmatched. Germline loops: CDR1 MDHEN, CDR2 SYDVKM.

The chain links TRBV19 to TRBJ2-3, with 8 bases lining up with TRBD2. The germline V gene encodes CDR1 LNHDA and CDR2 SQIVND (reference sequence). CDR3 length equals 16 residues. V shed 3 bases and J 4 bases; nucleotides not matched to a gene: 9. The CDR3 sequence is CASSMGTGTRADTQYF. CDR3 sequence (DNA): TGTGCCAGTAGTATGGGGACCGGGACTAGGGCAGATACGCAGTATTTT.

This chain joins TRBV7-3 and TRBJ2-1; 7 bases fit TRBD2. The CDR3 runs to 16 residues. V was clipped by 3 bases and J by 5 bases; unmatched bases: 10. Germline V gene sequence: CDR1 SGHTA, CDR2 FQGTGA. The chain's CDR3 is CASSFPPGLPNNEQFF. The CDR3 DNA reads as TGTGCCAGCAGCTTCCCACCGGGACTACCTAACAATGAGCAGTTCTTC.

The CDR3: CASSRAGLFYEQYF. In nucleotides, the CDR3 is TGTGCCAGCAGCCGAGCGGGCCTGTTTTACGAGCAGTACTTC. V usage is TRBV28 and J usage is TRBJ2-7; tentatively, D is TRBD2 (6 bases). Trimming removed 6 bases at V and 4 bases at J, with 16 bases between. The CDR3 extends over 14 amino acids. CDR1 MDHEN and CDR2 SYDVKM come from the germline V gene.

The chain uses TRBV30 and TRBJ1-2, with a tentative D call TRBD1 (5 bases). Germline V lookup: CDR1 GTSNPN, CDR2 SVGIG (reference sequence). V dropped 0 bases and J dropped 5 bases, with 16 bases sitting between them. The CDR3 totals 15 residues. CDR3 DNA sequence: TGTGCCTGGAGTGTGGGGAATGGAGGGGTTTATGGCTACACCTTC. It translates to CAWSVGNGGVYGYTF.

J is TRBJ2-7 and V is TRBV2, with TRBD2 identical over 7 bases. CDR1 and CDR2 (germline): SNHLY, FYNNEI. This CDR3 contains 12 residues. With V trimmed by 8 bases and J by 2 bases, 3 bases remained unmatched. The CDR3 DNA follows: TGTGCCAGCCCTAGCGGAACCTACGAGCAGTACTTC. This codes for CASPSGTYEQYF.

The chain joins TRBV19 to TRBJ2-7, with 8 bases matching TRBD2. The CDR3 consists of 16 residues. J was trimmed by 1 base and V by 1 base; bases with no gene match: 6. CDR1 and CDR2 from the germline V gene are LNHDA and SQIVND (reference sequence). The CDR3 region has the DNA TGTGCCAGTAGTATAGGTCGAACGGGAGGGTCCTACGAGCAGTACTTC. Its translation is CASSIGRTGGSYEQYF.

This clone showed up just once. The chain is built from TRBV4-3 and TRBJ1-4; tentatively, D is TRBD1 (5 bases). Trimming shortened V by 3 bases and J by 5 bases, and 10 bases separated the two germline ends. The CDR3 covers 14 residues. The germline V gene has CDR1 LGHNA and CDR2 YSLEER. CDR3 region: CASSQAGLNEKLFF. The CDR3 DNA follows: TGCGCCAGCAGCCAGGCGGGGCTGAATGAAAAACTGTTTTTT.

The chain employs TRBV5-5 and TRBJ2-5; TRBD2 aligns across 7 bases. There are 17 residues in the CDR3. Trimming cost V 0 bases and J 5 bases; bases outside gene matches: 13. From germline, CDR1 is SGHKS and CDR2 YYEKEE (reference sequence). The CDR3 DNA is TGTGCCAGCAGCTTGGGGTATGTGGGCGGGAGCGGCGAGACCCAGTACTTC. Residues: CASSLGYVGGSGETQYF.

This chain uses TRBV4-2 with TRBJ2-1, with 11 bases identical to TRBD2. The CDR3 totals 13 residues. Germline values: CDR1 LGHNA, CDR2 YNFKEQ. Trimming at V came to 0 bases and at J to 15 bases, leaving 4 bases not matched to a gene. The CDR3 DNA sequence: TGTGCCAGCAGCCAAGATCTAGCGGGAGGCCCGTTCTTC. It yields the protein CASSQDLAGGPFF.

The CDR3, as DNA: TGCGCCAGCAGCCAAGATTGGCGAGGTCGATATGAGCAGTTCTTC. Protein: CASSQDWRGRYEQFF. This sequence joins TRBV4-3 and TRBJ2-1; D not certain. Germline lookup yields CDR1 LGHNA and CDR2 YSLEER. Trimming stripped 0 bases from V and 8 bases from J, with 14 bases between. This CDR3 comprises 15 residues.

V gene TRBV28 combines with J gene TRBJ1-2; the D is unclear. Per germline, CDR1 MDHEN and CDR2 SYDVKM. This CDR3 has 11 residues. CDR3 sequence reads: CGAGVFYGYTF. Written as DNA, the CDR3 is TGTGGGGCCGGGGTATTCTATGGCTACACCTTC.

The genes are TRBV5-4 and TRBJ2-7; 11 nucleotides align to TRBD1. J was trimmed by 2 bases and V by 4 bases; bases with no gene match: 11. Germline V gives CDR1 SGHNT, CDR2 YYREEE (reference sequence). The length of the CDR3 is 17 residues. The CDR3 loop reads CASSGPRDRGFPYEQYF. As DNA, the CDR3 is TGTGCCAGCAGCGGGCCCCGGGACAGGGGGTTTCCCTACGAGCAGTACTTC. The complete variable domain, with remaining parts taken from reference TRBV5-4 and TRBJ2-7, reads ETGVTQSPTHLIKTRGQQVTLRCSSQSGHNTVSWYQQALGQGPQFIFQYYREEENGRGNFPPRFSGLQFPNYSSELNVNALELDDSALYLCASSGPRDRGFPYEQYFGPGTRLTVT.